A selection of T cell receptor beta chains follows, all from one sample in a study of PD-L1 blockade in urothelial cancer. Clones were read by immunoSEQ multiplex PCR, and TCRdb kept only the in-frame ones, dropping some. Among fewer than 45,000 clones listed, roughly four fifths were seen once. This material consisted of PBMCs, taken around atezolizumab (anti-PD-L1) treatment. Source of these receptors: a man between 60 and 75 years old with urothelial cancer. CDR3s include the opening cysteine and the closing phenylalanine or tryptophan. D genes are given only for firm matches. Clone size is given for some rows only: seen once, a few or many times, or a class if the clone is expanded.

TRBJ2-2 | NA | TRBV5-1 | NA | TGCGCCAGCAGCATCAGGGGCACCGGGGAGCTGTTTTTT | CASSIRGTGELFF
TRBJ2-3 | NA | TRBV6-1 | TRBD2 | TGTGCCAGCAGTGGCGGGACTAGGGGTACAGATACGCAGTATTTT | CASSGGTRGTDTQYF
TRBJ1-1 | few | TRBV4-2 | TRBD1 | TGTGCCAGCAGCCAAGATACAGGGGGAGACACTGAAGCTTTCTTT | CASSQDTGGDTEAFF
TRBJ2-5 | few | TRBV28 | NA | TGTGCCAGCAGTTCCGTCAACGAGTACCAAGAGACCCAGTACTTC | CASSSVNEYQETQYF
TRBJ1-2 | NA | TRBV6-1 | NA | TGTGCCAGCAGTGAAGCCCAGGGGATTGGCTACACCTTC | CASSEAQGIGYTF
TRBJ2-7 | NA | TRBV2 | NA | TGTGCCAGCAGTGACATCGGGATCAGCGAGCAGTACTTC | CASSDIGISEQYF
TRBJ1-5 | NA | TRBV7-2 | NA | TGTGCCAGCAGCTTAGGCACAGAGCAGCCCCAGCATTTT | CASSLGTEQPQHF
TRBJ2-1 | NA | TRBV9 | TRBD2 | TGTGCCAGCAGCGTAGACGGGGGGTTCGGTGAGCAGTTCTTC | CASSVDGGFGEQFF
TRBJ1-2 | few | TRBV14 | TRBD1 | TGTGCCAGCAGCCAGATTACAGGGGGATATGGCTACACCTTC | CASSQITGGYGYTF
TRBJ1-4 | medium-sized | TRBV30 | NA | TGTGCCTCTGACTTTAATGAAAAACTGTTTTTT | CASDFNEKLFF
TRBJ2-3 | NA | TRBV28 | TRBD1 | TGTGCCAGCAGCTCCCCCGGGACAGCGAGCGCAGATACGCAGTATTTT | CASSSPGTASADTQYF
TRBJ2-3 | once | TRBV27 | TRBD2 | TGTGCCAGCAGTTTATCGACTAGCGGGGGAAGGCAGTATTTT | CASSLSTSGGRQYF
TRBJ2-3 | NA | TRBV2 | TRBD2 | TGTGCCATTAGAGGGACTATGAAGCGGGGCACAGATACGCAGTATTTT | CAIRGTMKRGTDTQYF
TRBJ2-5 | NA | TRBV5-1 | TRBD2 | TGCGCCAGCAGCGCGGAGGGGACTAGCGGGGGGGAAGAGACCCAGTACTTC | CASSAEGTSGGEETQYF
TRBJ1-6 | NA | TRBV27 | TRBD1 | TGTGCCAGCAGCTCCGGGACAGGGGGAAATTCACCCCTCCACTTT | CASSSGTGGNSPLHF
TRBJ1-2 | NA | TRBV27 | NA | TGTGCCAGCAGTTTATCCACCTCGGGGAGAGGCTACACCTTC | CASSLSTSGRGYTF
TRBJ2-1 | once | TRBV2 | NA | TGTGCCAGCAGGACGAACAGGGCTACTGCCTACAATGAGCAGTTCTTC | CASRTNRATAYNEQFF
TRBJ1-5 | NA | TRBV28 | TRBD1 | TGTGCCAGCAGTCTGGGGACAGGTATACTGCCCCAGCATTTT | CASSLGTGILPQHF
TRBJ1-6 | NA | TRBV7-2 | TRBD1 | TGTGCCAGCAGCTCCTTTTCGGGACAGGCAAATTCACCCCTCCACTTT | CASSSFSGQANSPLHF
TRBJ1-2 | NA | TRBV30 | NA | TGTGCCTGGAGTGTGCCCCCGCGGCAGGGGAATGGCTACACCTTC | CAWSVPPRQGNGYTF
TRBJ1-2 | NA | TRBV30 | TRBD1 | TGTGCCTGGAGGGAAAAATACAGGGGAGACTATGGCTACACCTTC | CAWREKYRGDYGYTF
TRBJ1-1 | once | TRBV13 | NA | TGTGCCAGCAGCTTTTGGACCCCGAGGGCTACTAGCACTGAAGCTTTCTTT | CASSFWTPRATSTEAFF
TRBJ2-1 | few | TRBV4-1 | NA | TGCGCCAGCAGCCAAGGGGGACTGAGAGAGATCTTCGAGCAGTTCTTC | CASSQGGLREIFEQFF
TRBJ2-3 | few | TRBV5-4 | TRBD2 | TGTGCCAGCAGCCCTCGATTCGGGGGGGCCAGAGATACGCAGTATTTT | CASSPRFGGARDTQYF
TRBJ1-1 | once | TRBV5-6 | NA | TGTGCCAGCAGCTTGGGTCAGCTCCGGGGAGCTTTCTTT | CASSLGQLRGAFF
TRBJ2-5 | NA | TRBV18 | TRBD1 | TGTGCCAGCTCACAAACGGACAGGGAAGAGACCCAGTACTTC | CASSQTDREETQYF
TRBJ2-2 | NA | TRBV19 | NA | TGTGCCAGTCACAGGCGGGGCGGAGGCTCCGGGGAGCTGTTTTTT | CASHRRGGGSGELFF
TRBJ1-1 | NA | TRBV28 | NA | TGTGCCACCAAAAGGGGAACAGCCATTCCAGAAGCTTTCTTT | CATKRGTAIPEAFF
TRBJ1-3 | NA | TRBV6-1 | NA | TGTGCCAGCACCGCGGACAACTCTGGAAACACCATATATTTT | CASTADNSGNTIYF